The 9 T cell receptor beta chains below all came from one sample that was sequenced in a study of T cell responses to AZD1222 COVID-19 vaccine. Profiling relied on immunoSEQ multiplex PCR, and the TCRdb table lists in-frame clones only, not all of them. The table lists about 140,000 clones, around 93% of them singletons. Sequences were derived from peripheral blood, sampled on day 0 of AZD1222 vaccination. All receptors come from an adult in good health.

CDR3 nucleotide sequence: TGTGCCAGCACCATGGCGGATACGCAGTATTTT. Protein sequence: CASTMADTQYF. V gene TRBV5-4 combines with J gene TRBJ2-3; no reliable D call. V lost 6 bases to trimming and J lost 6 bases, with 8 bases between them. CDR1 SGHNT and CDR2 YYREEE come from the germline V gene (reference sequence). The CDR3 totals 11 residues.

This chain joins TRBV4-2 and TRBJ1-6, with D maybe TRBD1 (5 bases). The V end was cut by 1 base, the J end by 1 base, with 11 bases between. The CDR3 totals 17 residues. Germline CDR1 and CDR2: LGHNA and YNFKEQ. CDR3 nucleotide sequence: TGTGCCAGCAGCCAAGGGGGCGGCGGGTCCTATAATTCACCCCTCCACTTT. Translating gives CASSQGGGGSYNSPLHF.

This clone was counted once. The rearrangement links TRBV14 to TRBJ1-6; D is uncertain. This CDR3 is 14 amino acids long. The V gene lost 2 bases and the J gene lost 4 bases, with 6 bases spanning the gap. Per germline, CDR1 SGHDN and CDR2 FVKESK. CDR3 sequence reads: CASSQTMYNSPLHF. In DNA form, the CDR3 reads TGTGCCAGCAGCCAAACGATGTATAATTCACCCCTCCACTTT. Based on the CDR3 plus reference TRBV14 and TRBJ1-6, the full variable domain is EAGVTQFPSHSVIEKGQTVTLRCDPISGHDNLYWYRRVMGKEIKFLLHFVKESKQDESGMPNNRFLAERTGGTYSTLKVQPAELEDSGVYFCASSQTMYNSPLHFGNGTRLTVT.

CDR3 nucleotides: TGTGCCAGCAGTGAGCGGGAAAACACCATATATTTT. It encodes CASSERENTIYF. The chain recombines TRBV2 with TRBJ1-3; D uncertain. V lost 3 bases, J lost 6 bases, and 6 bases lay in between. CDR3 length: 12 amino acids. Per the germline V gene, CDR1 is SNHLY and CDR2 is FYNNEI.

This clone has a handful of counts. This chain joins TRBV19 and TRBJ1-4; D may be TRBD1 (6 bases). Trimming cost V 5 bases and J 8 bases, with 12 bases left between them. Germline CDR1 LNHDA, CDR2 SQIVND (reference sequence). The CDR3 runs 13 residues. CDR3 DNA sequence: TGTGCCAGTAGTTACAGGGAACGCGAAAAACTGTTTTTT. Protein product: CASSYREREKLFF.

This chain joins TRBV9 and TRBJ1-4; D unresolved. Germline V lookup: CDR1 SGDLS, CDR2 YYNGEE. This CDR3 contains 14 residues. Trimming pared 0 bases from V and 5 bases from J, leaving 8 bases between. In DNA, the CDR3 is TGTGCCAGCAGCGTAGGGGTGGGGAATGAAAAACTGTTTTTT. Translated: CASSVGVGNEKLFF.

This chain joins TRBV2 and TRBJ1-2, with TRBD1 identical over 8 bases. The CDR3 loop spans 15 amino acids. CDR1 SNHLY and CDR2 FYNNEI come from the germline V gene. Trimming removed 1 base from V and 3 bases from J; junction bases left unmatched: 4. The CDR3 region is CASSEESDRDYGYTF. The CDR3 DNA follows: TGTGCCAGCAGTGAAGAGTCGGACAGGGACTATGGCTACACCTTC.

This chain connects TRBV28 to TRBJ1-5; a possible D gene is TRBD1 (5 bases). Germline V CDR1 and CDR2: MDHEN, SYDVKM. Trimming took 5 bases from V and 0 from J, leaving 8 bases between them. The CDR3 covers 14 residues. CDR3: CASSPDISNQPQHF. For the CDR3, the DNA is TGTGCCAGCAGTCCGGACATTAGCAATCAGCCCCAGCATTTT.

The chain has TRBV21-1 and TRBJ2-2; the DNA was not compared with TRBD1, the D call given in the table. TRBV21-1 is a pseudogene segment. The CDR3 covers 17 residues. The CDR3 sequence is CASSKDRGGLNTGELFF. The CDR3 DNA reads as TGTGCCAGCAGCAAAGACAGGGGGGGGCTCAACACCGGGGAGCTGTTTTTT.